Shown below are 29 T cell receptor beta chains from a single sample sequenced in a study of blood T cell repertoires in COVID-19. Sequencing used immunoSEQ multiplex PCR; TCRdb keeps in-frame clones, though not all of them. Of about 120,000 clones in the sample, approximately 80% were seen once. Sample: peripheral blood. These receptors were collected from a woman of 80 years or more with acute or convalescent COVID-19.

This clone was counted only a few times. The chain recombines TRBV6-1 with TRBJ1-1; D gene uncertain. Germline loops: CDR1 MNHNS, CDR2 SASEGT. V dropped 5 bases and J dropped 5 bases, with 9 bases sitting between them. CDR3 length: 12 amino acids. CDR3 region: CASSLLETEAFF. The CDR3, as DNA: TGTGCCAGCAGTTTGCTAGAAACTGAAGCTTTCTTT.

The CDR3 loop is CASSPGHLNTGELFF. The CDR3 DNA sequence: TGTGCCAGCTCACCAGGACACTTGAACACCGGGGAGCTGTTTTTT. The chain uses TRBV18 and TRBJ2-2; the D gene is possibly TRBD1 (5 bases). Trimming stripped 2 bases from V and 1 base from J, with 8 bases between. The CDR3 has 15 amino acids. CDR1 KGHSH and CDR2 LQKENI come from the germline V gene. Filled out from reference TRBV18 and TRBJ2-2, the complete variable domain reads NAGVMQNPRHLVRRRGQEARLRCSPMKGHSHVYWYRQLPEEGLKFMVYLQKENIIDESGMPKERFSAEFPKEGPSILRIQQVVRGDSAAYFCASSPGHLNTGELFFGEGSRLTVL.

The chain couples TRBV6-6 to TRBJ1-6, with 9 bases lining up with TRBD1. V shed 5 bases, J shed 8 bases, and the junction held 4 bases outside the gene matches. The CDR3 spans 14 residues. CDR1 and CDR2 (germline): MNHNY, SVGAGI (reference sequence). Written as DNA, the CDR3 is TGTGCCAGCAGTCGACGGACAGGGGATTCACCCCTCCACTTT. This encodes CASSRRTGDSPLHF.

The rearrangement uses TRBV30 and TRBJ1-1; TRBD1 aligns across 9 bases. With V trimmed by 2 bases and J by 5 bases, 6 bases remained unmatched. This CDR3 contains 14 residues. CDR1 is GTSNPN, CDR2 SVGIG, per germline (reference sequence). CDR3 amino acids: CAWSQTGGETEAFF. CDR3 nucleotide sequence: TGTGCCTGGAGTCAGACAGGGGGGGAAACTGAAGCTTTCTTT.

This chain links TRBV5-5 with TRBJ1-2, with D possibly being TRBD1 (6 bases). V lost 4 bases, J lost 8 bases, and 18 bases lay in between. The CDR3 runs to 14 residues. Germline V gives CDR1 SGHKS, CDR2 YYEKEE (reference sequence). Here the CDR3 DNA reads TGTGCCAGCAGCCCACTGACGACAGGCGGAGGCTACACCTTC. Its protein is CASSPLTTGGGYTF. Using reference TRBV5-5 and TRBJ1-2 for the parts outside the CDR3, the full variable domain is DAGVTQSPTHLIKTRGQQVTLRCSPISGHKSVSWYQQVLGQGPQFIFQYYEKEERGRGNFPDRFSARQFPNYSSELNVNALLLGDSALYLCASSPLTTGGGYTFGSGTRLTVV.

The chain has TRBV27 and TRBJ1-6; tentative D call: TRBD1 (5 bases). Germline lookup yields CDR1 MNHEY and CDR2 SMNVEV (reference sequence). Trimming pared 3 bases from V and 7 bases from J, leaving 10 bases between. CDR3 length equals 14 residues. The CDR3 DNA reads TGTGCCAGCAGTTTCACAGGAGGGAATTCACCCCTCCACTTT. This translates into CASSFTGGNSPLHF.

This clone was observed a single time. This chain uses TRBV5-8 with TRBJ2-3, with 8 bases aligning to TRBD1. CDR3 size: 15 residues. The ends lost 2 bases at V and 0 bases at J; junction bases unmatched: 2. CDR1 and CDR2 (germline): SGHTS, YDEGEE. CDR3 amino acids: CASSLQGVSTDTQYF. The DNA for the CDR3 is TGTGCCAGCAGCTTACAGGGGGTTAGCACAGATACGCAGTATTTT. The full variable domain, its missing parts supplied by reference TRBV5-8 and TRBJ2-3, is EAGVTQSPTHLIKTRGQQATLRCSPISGHTSVYWYQQALGLGLQFLLWYDEGEERNRGNFPPRFSGRQFPNYSSELNVNALELEDSALYLCASSLQGVSTDTQYFGPGTRLTVL.

This rearrangement joins TRBV28 to TRBJ1-4; D gene ambiguous. The V gene's germline CDR1 is MDHEN and CDR2 SYDVKM. V dropped 6 bases and J dropped 5 bases, with 7 bases sitting between them. This CDR3 contains 12 residues. CDR3 loop: CASRRVNEKLFF. The CDR3 DNA follows: TGTGCCAGCAGACGGGTGAATGAAAAACTGTTTTTT. The full variable domain, in which reference TRBV28 and TRBJ1-4 provide the parts outside the CDR3, is DVKVTQSSRYLVKRTGEKVFLECVQDMDHENMFWYRQDPGLGLRLIYFSYDVKMKEKGDIPEGYSVSREKKERFSLILESASTNQTSMYLCASRRVNEKLFFGSGTQLSVL.

The rearrangement joins TRBV29-1 to TRBJ1-2; 10 bases are shared with TRBD1. This CDR3 has 16 amino acids. Trimming removed 1 base from V and 5 bases from J; junction bases left unmatched: 10. Germline CDR1 and CDR2: SQVTM and ANQGSEA. The CDR3 sequence: CSVEVGQGGRGYGYTF. CDR3 coding DNA: TGCAGCGTTGAAGTAGGACAGGGGGGTCGGGGATATGGCTACACCTTC. Filled out from reference TRBV29-1 and TRBJ1-2, the complete variable domain reads SAVISQKPSRDICQRGTSLTIQCQVDSQVTMMFWYRQQPGQSLTLIATANQGSEATYESGFVIDKFPISRPNLTFSTLTVSNMSPEDSSIYLCSVEVGQGGRGYGYTFGSGTRLTVV.

This sequence joins TRBV7-9 and TRBJ1-5; 9 bases map to TRBD1. The CDR3 has 14 amino acids. V lost 5 bases and J lost 9; bases outside the gene matches: 8. From germline, CDR1 is SEHNR and CDR2 FQNEAQ (reference sequence). This CDR3 reads CASSQLTGGMPQHF. The CDR3 DNA reads TGTGCCAGCAGCCAATTGACAGGGGGGATGCCCCAGCATTTT.

The genes are TRBV19 and TRBJ1-5; 9 positions match TRBD1. Trimming took 11 bases from V and 0 from J; bases not matched to a gene: 17. There are 18 residues in the CDR3. The germline V gene has CDR1 LNHDA and CDR2 SQIVND (reference sequence). CDR3: CACLKFRDRDYSNQPQHF. CDR3 coding DNA: TGTGCCTGTCTAAAATTCCGGGACAGGGATTATAGCAATCAGCCCCAGCATTTT.

The rearrangement joins TRBV6-2 or TRBV6-3 to TRBJ1-5, with D possibly TRBD1 on 6 matching bases. V lost 2 bases and J lost 6, with 11 bases in between. Germline V CDR1 and CDR2: MNHEY, SVGEGT. CDR3 length equals 14 residues. CDR3 bases: TGTGCCAGCAGTTACGGGGGGGCCTTTCAGCCCCAGCATTTT. It translates to CASSYGGAFQPQHF.

This rearrangement joins TRBV7-9 to TRBJ1-2; 9 positions agree with TRBD1. CDR3 size: 15 residues. The V and J ends lost 5 bases and 5 bases, in that order; junction bases with no gene match: 9. Germline V gene lookup returns CDR1 SEHNR and CDR2 FQNEAQ (reference sequence). The CDR3 protein is CASSPGQGRRYGYTF. The DNA of the CDR3 is TGTGCCAGCAGCCCAGGACAGGGGAGGAGGTATGGCTACACCTTC.

The table lists this clone with a count of one. The V and J genes are TRBV18 and TRBJ1-1; D possibly corresponds to TRBD1 (5 bases). The germline CDR1 and CDR2 sequences are KGHSH and LQKENI. The CDR3 runs 13 residues. Trimming shortened V by 3 bases and J by 3 bases, and 8 bases separated the two germline ends. CDR3 amino acids: CASSPSGYTEAFF. CDR3 DNA sequence: TGTGCCAGCTCACCGTCAGGGTACACTGAAGCTTTCTTT.

CDR3 DNA sequence: TGTGCCAGCAGTTGGACAGAGACCTCGCCGAACACCGGGGAGCTGTTTTTT. Protein sequence: CASSWTETSPNTGELFF. The chain recombines TRBV6-2 or TRBV6-3 with TRBJ2-2; a weak D match, TRBD1 (6 bases). The CDR3 totals 17 residues. V was trimmed by 4 bases and J by 0 bases, leaving 15 bases between them. In germline, CDR1 is MNHEY, CDR2 SVGEGT.

This chain uses TRBV3-1 (or the pseudogene TRBV3-2) with TRBJ1-1; a weak D match, TRBD1 (5 bases). Germline values: CDR1 LGHDT, CDR2 YNNKEL (reference sequence). The germline V and J ends were trimmed by 3 bases and 5 bases, with 13 bases remaining between them. The CDR3 length is 14 residues. The CDR3 region has the DNA TGTGCCAGCAGCCACAAAAGCAGGGCTACTGAAGCTTTCTTT. Protein: CASSHKSRATEAFF.

The chain joins TRBV7-9 to TRBJ1-4; 9 nucleotides match TRBD1. The CDR3 is 16 residues long. The ends lost 5 bases at V and 0 bases at J; junction bases unmatched: 4. The germline V gene encodes CDR1 SEHNR and CDR2 FQNEAQ (reference sequence). Here the CDR3 reads CASSRTGVATNEKLFF. The CDR3 nucleotides read TGTGCCAGCAGCCGGACAGGGGTGGCAACTAATGAAAAACTGTTTTTT.

This clone was counted a few times. The CDR3 DNA reads as TGTGCCATCAAAGACAGGGGCAGCAATCAGCCCCAGCATTTT. Its protein product is CAIKDRGSNQPQHF. This chain uses TRBV28 with TRBJ1-5, with 8 bases matching TRBD1. Germline trimming cut 10 bases from V and 1 base from J; bases unmatched to any gene: 6. This CDR3 has 14 amino acids. The germline CDR1 and CDR2 sequences are MDHEN and SYDVKM.

The chain employs TRBV7-2 and TRBJ2-5, with a possible D match to TRBD2 (7 bases). CDR1 and CDR2 (germline): SGHTA, FQGNSA. The CDR3 length is 15 residues. V lost 5 bases and J lost 2, with 15 bases in between. The CDR3 spells CASSPLRGGQETQYF. The DNA for the CDR3 is TGTGCCAGCAGCCCACTGAGGGGGGGACAAGAGACCCAGTACTTC.

The V and J genes are TRBV10-2 and TRBJ2-3, with 16 bases aligning to TRBD2. With 4 bases clipped from V and 3 bases from J, the junction kept 4 bases outside the gene matches. The CDR3 length is 17 residues. Germline assignment: CDR1 WSHSY and CDR2 SAAADI. The CDR3, as DNA: TGCGCCAGCAGTGGGGGGACTAGCGGGGGGGCGACAGATACGCAGTATTTT. Amino acids: CASSGGTSGGATDTQYF.

This clone was counted a single time. This chain connects TRBV28 to TRBJ1-5; D perhaps matches TRBD1 (5 bases). Trimming pared 6 bases from V and 7 bases from J, leaving 16 bases between. This CDR3 spans 14 amino acids. The V gene's germline CDR1 is MDHEN and CDR2 SYDVKM. CDR3 DNA: TGTGCCAGCAGCCGAGCCCCGTCAGGGCAGCCCCAGCATTTT. The encoded protein is CASSRAPSGQPQHF. Full variable domain (missing parts from reference TRBV28 and TRBJ1-5): DVKVTQSSRYLVKRTGEKVFLECVQDMDHENMFWYRQDPGLGLRLIYFSYDVKMKEKGDIPEGYSVSREKKERFSLILESASTNQTSMYLCASSRAPSGQPQHFGDGTRLSIL.

The sample holds a few counts of this clone. This chain joins TRBV9 and TRBJ2-7; D ambiguous. V lost 0 bases, J lost 0 bases, and 10 bases lay in between. The germline CDR1 and CDR2 sequences are SGDLS and YYNGEE. This CDR3 is 15 amino acids long. The CDR3 DNA follows: TGTGCCAGCAGCGTAGTGGCAGGTCCCTCCTACGAGCAGTACTTC. Encoded protein: CASSVVAGPSYEQYF.

J is TRBJ2-1 and V is TRBV6-1, with 10 bases fitting TRBD1. The CDR3 consists of 15 residues. J gave up 12 bases and V 0 bases, and 8 bases lay outside the gene matches. CDR1 and CDR2 (germline): MNHNS, SASEGT. The CDR3 protein is CASSEAGTGVRLQFF. CDR3 sequence (DNA): TGTGCCAGCAGTGAAGCCGGGACAGGGGTTCGCTTGCAGTTCTTC.

The rearrangement uses TRBV21-1 and TRBJ2-1; the table names TRBD1, a call not compared with the DNA. TRBV21-1 is shown as a pseudogene. There are 15 residues in the CDR3. The CDR3 spells CASNSGTSLRGEQFF. The DNA of the CDR3 is TGTGCCAGCAATTCCGGGACATCGCTACGGGGTGAGCAGTTCTTC.

The V call is TRBV28, the J call TRBJ1-1; 7 bases match TRBD1. This CDR3 has 15 amino acids. Unmatched junction bases numbered 10, after V lost 6 bases and J lost 3 bases. The germline V gene encodes CDR1 MDHEN and CDR2 SYDVKM. The CDR3 region is CASSPTGQTHTEAFF. The CDR3 region has the DNA TGTGCCAGCAGCCCTACGGGACAGACCCACACTGAAGCTTTCTTT.

This chain connects TRBV28 to TRBJ1-1; 9 nucleotides line up with TRBD1. The CDR3 runs to 14 residues. CDR1 is MDHEN, CDR2 SYDVKM, per germline. The J segment lost 5 bases and the V segment lost 4 bases, leaving 5 bases of the junction unmatched. The CDR3 loop reads CASSSRDRETEAFF. The CDR3 region has the DNA TGTGCCAGCAGTTCCCGGGACAGGGAGACTGAAGCTTTCTTT.

This chain connects TRBV5-6 to TRBJ2-2; tentative D call: TRBD2 (5 bases). Deletions cut 0 bases from V and 1 base from J, with 13 bases between. Germline values: CDR1 SGHDT, CDR2 YYEEEE. The CDR3 extends over 17 amino acids. CDR3 DNA sequence: TGTGCCAGCAGCTTGGTCACGGACTGGGAGAACACCGGGGAGCTGTTTTTT. Amino acid sequence: CASSLVTDWENTGELFF.

The chain uses TRBV2 and TRBJ1-1, with D unclear. This CDR3 region has 14 residues. The ends were cut back, 4 bases at V and 1 base at J, with 10 bases in the middle. Germline CDR1 and CDR2: SNHLY and FYNNEI. CDR3 sequence (DNA): TGTGCCAGCAGTGGTGGAGATACGAACACTGAAGCTTTCTTT. Translating it yields CASSGGDTNTEAFF.

This clone is medium-sized. V and J are TRBV29-1 and TRBJ2-7; D might be TRBD2 (5 bases). V gave up 1 base and J gave up 6 bases, with 19 bases separating them. Germline loops: CDR1 SQVTM, CDR2 ANQGSEA. The CDR3 runs to 15 residues. CDR3 amino acids: CSVEVVGRGLSEQYF. The CDR3 region has the DNA TGCAGCGTTGAAGTCGTAGGTCGGGGTCTAAGCGAGCAGTACTTC.